This T cell receptor beta chain was documented in a study of T cell responses to AZD1222 COVID-19 vaccine. Findings of the study overall: Mapped onto spike, vaccine-associated CD4 TCRs spanned it and were dominant at 160-218 and 743-854. No day 14 peak samples; only post-peak repertoires were characterized. White British donors predominated, females outnumbered males, and clonal diversity was possibly underestimated.

In the case of this clone: Its cognate antigen is unknown.

CDR1 GTSNPN and CDR2 SVGIG come from the germline V gene (reference sequence). This CDR3 comprises 15 residues. After removal of 2 bases from V and 6 bases from J, the junction contained 9 bases not matched to a gene. The repertoire was sequenced with immunoSEQ multiplex PCR; TCRdb's copy has only in-frame clones and lacks some. The table lists roughly 200,000 clones, about 93% of them singletons. The source was peripheral blood, collected on day 0 of MenACWY control vaccination. The gene calls are TRBV30 and TRBJ2-3, with 9 nucleotides matching TRBD2. This clonotype was obtained from an adult in good health. CDR3 residues: CAWSMAGGPVDTQYF. The CDR3 DNA reads as TGTGCCTGGAGTATGGCGGGGGGGCCGGTGGATACGCAGTATTTT.